These T cell receptor beta chains were read from a single sample in a study of blood T cell repertoires in COVID-19. Sequencing used immunoSEQ multiplex PCR; TCRdb keeps in-frame clones, though not all of them. Of about 300,000 clones listed, roughly 90% are singletons. Specimen: peripheral blood. The receptors here all came from a man younger than 30 who had recovered from COVID-19. Both conserved end residues are part of each CDR3. D genes are given only for firm matches. Clone sizes are given selectively: once, few, many, or a class where the clone is expanded.

clone_size: NA; j_call: TRBJ1-4; v_call: TRBV12-3/TRBV12-4; d_call: NA; cdr3_aa: CASSFRGNEKLFF; cdr3_nt: TGTGCCAGCAGTTTTCGGGGAAATGAAAAACTGTTTTTT
clone_size: NA; j_call: TRBJ1-2; v_call: TRBV9; d_call: NA; cdr3_aa: CASSVSQVGQSYTF; cdr3_nt: TGTGCCAGCAGCGTATCACAGGTTGGGCAGAGCTACACCTTC
clone_size: NA; j_call: TRBJ1-5; v_call: TRBV4-2; d_call: TRBD1; cdr3_aa: CASSQAGGANQPQHF; cdr3_nt: TGTGCCAGCAGCCAAGCAGGGGGCGCGAATCAGCCCCAGCATTTT
clone_size: NA; j_call: TRBJ2-3; v_call: TRBV2; d_call: TRBD2; cdr3_aa: CASSERGSGGTDTQYF; cdr3_nt: TGTGCCAGCAGTGAAAGGGGTAGCGGGGGGACAGATACGCAGTATTTT
clone_size: NA; j_call: TRBJ2-1; v_call: TRBV4-1; d_call: TRBD2; cdr3_aa: CASSPRLAGGGHNEQFF; cdr3_nt: TGCGCCAGCAGCCCAAGACTAGCGGGGGGAGGCCACAATGAGCAGTTCTTC
clone_size: once; j_call: TRBJ2-1; v_call: TRBV7-2; d_call: TRBD2; cdr3_aa: CASSLVELASSYNEQFF; cdr3_nt: TGTGCCAGCAGCTTAGTCGAACTAGCGTCTTCCTACAATGAGCAGTTCTTC
clone_size: NA; j_call: TRBJ2-2; v_call: TRBV30; d_call: NA; cdr3_aa: CAWSPRGVTGELFF; cdr3_nt: TGTGCCTGGAGTCCCCGGGGTGTAACCGGGGAGCTGTTTTTT
clone_size: NA; j_call: TRBJ2-7; v_call: TRBV27; d_call: TRBD1; cdr3_aa: CASSLSGQGDNEYF; cdr3_nt: TGTGCCAGCAGTTTATCCGGACAGGGGGATAATGAGTACTTC
clone_size: NA; j_call: TRBJ2-5; v_call: TRBV29-1; d_call: TRBD1; cdr3_aa: CSVGVGTGGRETQYF; cdr3_nt: TGCAGCGTTGGGGTAGGGACAGGGGGCAGGGAGACCCAGTACTTC
clone_size: NA; j_call: TRBJ2-1; v_call: TRBV29-1; d_call: TRBD1; cdr3_aa: CSVGQDRGPYNEQFF; cdr3_nt: TGCAGCGTAGGCCAGGACAGGGGGCCCTACAATGAGCAGTTCTTC
clone_size: NA; j_call: TRBJ2-1; v_call: TRBV3-1/TRBV3-2; d_call: TRBD2; cdr3_aa: CASTPLAGGRYNEQFF; cdr3_nt: TGTGCCAGCACACCATTGGCGGGAGGGCGGTACAATGAGCAGTTCTTC
clone_size: NA; j_call: TRBJ2-3; v_call: TRBV5-1; d_call: NA; cdr3_aa: CASSLGDRDSDTQYF; cdr3_nt: TGCGCCAGCAGCTTGGGTGACCGGGATTCAGATACGCAGTATTTT
clone_size: once; j_call: TRBJ1-2; v_call: TRBV4-3; d_call: TRBD1; cdr3_aa: CASSLDRVNYGYTF; cdr3_nt: TGCGCCAGCAGCCTCGACAGGGTCAACTATGGCTACACCTTC
clone_size: NA; j_call: TRBJ2-3; v_call: TRBV6-6; d_call: TRBD2; cdr3_aa: CASSPRVLAGTPDTQYF; cdr3_nt: TGTGCCAGCAGTCCGCGGGTGTTAGCGGGAACCCCAGATACGCAGTATTTT